Listed below are T cell receptor beta chains from one sample, sequenced in a study of shared clonotypes between healthy human individuals. Measured with immunoSEQ multiplex PCR; TCRdb has only the in-frame clones, and not every one. Of over a million clones detected, about 75% appear once; the ten largest clones hold 1.4% to 1.5%. Sequenced material: memory CD4+ T cells sorted from blood. The receptors were sampled from a man aged 18 to 30 in good health. Both conserved end residues are trimmed from each CDR3. The D gene is left open where the match is weak.

V	D	J	CDR3
TRBV28	-	TRBJ2-1	ASSSSGGGYNEQF
TRBV18	-	TRBJ1-1	ASSTTLGTEAF
TRBV21-1	-	TRBJ1-5	ASSKNGNQPQH
TRBV6-5	TRBD2	TRBJ2-7	ASSWASGSPYEQY
TRBV6-5	-	TRBJ1-2	ASSAGALQRYT
TRBV5-4	-	TRBJ1-4	ASSPTSGMGNEKLF
TRBV7-2	-	TRBJ2-2	ASSSYISASTGELF
TRBV19	-	TRBJ1-1	ASSIDREGTEAF
TRBV20-1	-	TRBJ2-5	SAPQLETQY
TRBV5-1	TRBD1	TRBJ1-2	ASSIDRVGYT
TRBV19	-	TRBJ2-7	ACGDRTYEQY
TRBV30	TRBD1	TRBJ1-6	AWSFRGSSYNSPLH
TRBV28	TRBD1	TRBJ1-3	ASSLRGQGGSGNTIY
TRBV30	TRBD1	TRBJ2-7	AWSGQGGQY
TRBV25-1	TRBD1	TRBJ2-1	ASRGQDDLNEQF
TRBV19	-	TRBJ1-1	ASNRGVNTEAF
TRBV5-4	TRBD2	TRBJ2-5	ASSGEAGKETQY
TRBV5-1	-	TRBJ2-5	ASSLSGSLGTQY
TRBV11-3	TRBD2	TRBJ2-5	ASSSGLAGQETQY
TRBV5-1	TRBD1	TRBJ1-4	ASSLGTGAADEKLF
TRBV7-2	-	TRBJ2-7	ASSLDSSYEQY
TRBV5-1	TRBD1	TRBJ2-7	ASSVDRGHYEQY
TRBV19	-	TRBJ1-6	ASSLRGPNSPLH
TRBV5-1	TRBD1	TRBJ2-5	ASSLYPGTGEGETQY
TRBV30	-	TRBJ1-5	AWSAEGRSNQPQH
TRBV9	TRBD2	TRBJ2-1	ASSIDPLAGISRRSEQF
TRBV4-3	TRBD2	TRBJ2-7	ASSQDSGVSYEQY
TRBV5-1	TRBD1	TRBJ1-6	ASSRGQALSYNSPLH
TRBV18	-	TRBJ1-3	ASSPGTPETGNTIY
TRBV7-9	-	TRBJ1-1	ASSLAKGYTEAF
TRBV27	TRBD1	TRBJ1-2	ASTKVGTGHYGYT
TRBV19	-	TRBJ1-2	ASTALGGYT
TRBV5-1	TRBD2	TRBJ2-2	ASSPSILRGGLTGELF
TRBV10-3	-	TRBJ1-1	AISEGGNTEAF
TRBV6-1	TRBD2	TRBJ2-6	ASSEALLLAGGSGANVLT
TRBV6-1	TRBD2	TRBJ2-3	ASSGRGGKDTQY
TRBV7-9	TRBD2	TRBJ2-7	ASSAGGYEQY
TRBV7-2	-	TRBJ2-7	ASGGTNEQY
TRBV7-9	TRBD2	TRBJ2-7	ASSALASGSYEQY
TRBV1	-	TRBJ1-5	TSSQKLAGRPQH
TRBV27	-	TRBJ2-5	ASRPLGPKETQY
TRBV2	-	TRBJ2-7	ASSAIKTHPEQY
TRBV7-2	TRBD2	TRBJ2-2	ASSQAAGGPGGELF
TRBV5-1	TRBD2	TRBJ2-5	ASSTSSSGGLGTQY
TRBV6-6	TRBD1	TRBJ2-7	ASGQGSNEQY
TRBV11-2	TRBD1	TRBJ1-1	ASSRPQGGNTEAF
TRBV2	-	TRBJ2-4	ASSDSRSLAKNIQY
TRBV6-1	-	TRBJ2-5	ASSEGGTVPETQY
TRBV5-4	TRBD2	TRBJ2-2	ASSPPSGRETGELF
TRBV5-6	-	TRBJ2-5	ASSWREAGSGETQY
TRBV9	TRBD1	TRBJ1-2	ASSVDDRGTGGYGYT
TRBV27	-	TRBJ1-2	ASRKGKGGSNYYGYT
TRBV5-1	TRBD2	TRBJ2-4	ASSLGSGGPGNIQY
TRBV6-5	TRBD1	TRBJ1-2	ASRPPAGGAGYT
TRBV5-1	TRBD1	TRBJ2-7	ASSGGQGAYEQY
TRBV30	-	TRBJ1-1	ASKPWGGEAF
TRBV5-1	-	TRBJ2-3	ASSFTGSTDTQY
TRBV6-5	-	TRBJ2-7	ASSNPGSYEQY
TRBV4-3	-	TRBJ2-3	ASSQGVQGGDTQY
TRBV4-3	-	TRBJ1-6	ASSQVAGYANSPLH